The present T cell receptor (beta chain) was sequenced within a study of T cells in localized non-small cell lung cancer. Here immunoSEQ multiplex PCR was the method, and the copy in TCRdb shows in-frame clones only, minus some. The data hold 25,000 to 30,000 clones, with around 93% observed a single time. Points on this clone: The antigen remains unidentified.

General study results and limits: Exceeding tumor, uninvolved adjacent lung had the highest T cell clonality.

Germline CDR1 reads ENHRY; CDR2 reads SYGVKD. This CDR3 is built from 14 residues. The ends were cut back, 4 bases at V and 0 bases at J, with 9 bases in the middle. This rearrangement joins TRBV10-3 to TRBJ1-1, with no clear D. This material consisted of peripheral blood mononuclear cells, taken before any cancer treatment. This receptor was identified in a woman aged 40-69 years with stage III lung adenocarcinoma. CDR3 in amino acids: CAISAQTLNTEAFF. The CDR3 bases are TGTGCCATCAGTGCACAAACATTGAACACTGAAGCTTTCTTT.